This T cell receptor beta chain was documented in a study of cytomegalovirus exposure and HLA in healthy donors. For the study at large: Earlier, 150 million to 200 million T cells were analyzed, and some 120 million unique TCR beta sequences were found among them.

General observations from the study: The listing of 150 or so TCR beta chains classed them as cytomegalovirus-associated. Donors belonging to an Asian-associated ancestry cluster reportedly showed fewer N-insertions in productive TCRs than the roughly 680-donor mean, according to what a later analysis found. Later analysis associated a missense DCLRE1C variant with TCR beta V- and J-gene trimming.

The germline V gene has CDR1 SGHRS and CDR2 YFSETQ. V gave up 0 bases and J gave up 2 bases, with 12 bases separating them. The CDR3 is made up of 15 amino acids. About this clone: No antigen is known for it.

13 Jbeta primers and 60 Vbeta primers were used for the PCR. Libraries were prepared by immunoSEQ multiplex PCR; TCRdb keeps only in-frame clonotypes and omits some of them. Of 150,000 to 200,000 clones listed, 79% are singletons. Sequencing was done on a sample of PBMCs. This clonotype was sampled from a woman aged 45 to 65 in good health and CMV-seronegative. J is TRBJ2-7 and V is TRBV5-1; weak D call: TRBD1 (6 bases). CDR3: CASSLDGTSTYEQYF. In DNA form, the CDR3 reads TGCGCCAGCAGCTTGGATGGGACATCCACCTACGAGCAGTACTTC.